In its sample, the clone carrying this T cell receptor (beta chain) was seen once. Repertoires were generated with immunoSEQ multiplex PCR, while TCRdb's copy carries only in-frame clones and drops some. The sample carries just over 150,000 clones, around 92% recorded once. Seattle's enrolled individuals joined amid active infection and were then monitored longitudinally. These data belong to a study of blood T cell repertoires in COVID-19. As for the study in general: Acute and convalescent COVID-19 samples came from the United States, Italy and Spain. Sources were T cells, B-cell-depleted T cells, or PBMCs; the material itself was cDNA or gDNA.

Sample: peripheral blood. This TCR came from a man aged 30-40 years with COVID-19, enrolled during active disease.

DNA for the CDR3: TGTGCCAGCAGCTTCCCGACAGGGATTGATGGCTACACCTTC. The encoded protein is CASSFPTGIDGYTF. The chain has TRBV5-6 and TRBJ1-2; 7 positions agree with TRBD1. V was clipped by 2 bases and J by 6 bases; unmatched bases: 7. This CDR3 has 14 residues. In germline, CDR1 is SGHDT, CDR2 YYEEEE.